This entry features one T cell receptor (beta chain) sequence. Individuals aged about 18 to 100 years were recruited from roughly 23 US areas. Self-reported history from a screening survey and questionnaire set each donor's cohort. This specimen belongs to a study of blood T cell repertoires in COVID-19. Background on the study: PBMCs, B-cell-depleted T cells, or T cells provided the cDNA or gDNA that made up the material.

As processed by the authors: Researchers report that nucleated cell counts were estimated from reference gene primer amplification. Profiled with immunoSEQ multiplex PCR; TCRdb holds only in-frame clones, not every one. V and J calls and clone size follow that table, whereas D and trimming were derived from the DNA. This table holds hundreds of thousands of clones, under 90% found once. Between the trimmed V and J ends, which lost 8 bases and 0 bases, there was a span of 13 bases. Germline-derived CDR1 and CDR2 are MDHEN and SYDVKM. The CDR3 runs to 14 residues. The sequence was obtained from a man aged 25-45 years with acute COVID-19. V is TRBV28 and J is TRBJ1-2; D gene ambiguous. Sequenced: PBMCs or T cells enriched from blood (not recorded which). The CDR3 bases are TGTGCCAGCGCACCGGGTTGGGCTAACTATGGCTACACCTTC. It codes for CASAPGWANYGYTF.